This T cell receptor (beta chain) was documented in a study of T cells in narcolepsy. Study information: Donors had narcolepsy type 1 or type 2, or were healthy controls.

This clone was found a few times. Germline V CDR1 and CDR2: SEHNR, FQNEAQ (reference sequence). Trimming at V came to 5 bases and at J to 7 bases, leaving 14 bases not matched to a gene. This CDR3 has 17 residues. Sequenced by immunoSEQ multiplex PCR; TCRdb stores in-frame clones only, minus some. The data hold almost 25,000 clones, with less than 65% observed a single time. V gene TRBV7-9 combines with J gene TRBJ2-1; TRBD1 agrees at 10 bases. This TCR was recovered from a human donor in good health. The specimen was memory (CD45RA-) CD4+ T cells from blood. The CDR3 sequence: CASSPRGGQGEGNEQFF. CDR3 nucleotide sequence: TGTGCCAGCAGCCCCCGAGGTGGACAGGGGGAAGGGAATGAGCAGTTCTTC.